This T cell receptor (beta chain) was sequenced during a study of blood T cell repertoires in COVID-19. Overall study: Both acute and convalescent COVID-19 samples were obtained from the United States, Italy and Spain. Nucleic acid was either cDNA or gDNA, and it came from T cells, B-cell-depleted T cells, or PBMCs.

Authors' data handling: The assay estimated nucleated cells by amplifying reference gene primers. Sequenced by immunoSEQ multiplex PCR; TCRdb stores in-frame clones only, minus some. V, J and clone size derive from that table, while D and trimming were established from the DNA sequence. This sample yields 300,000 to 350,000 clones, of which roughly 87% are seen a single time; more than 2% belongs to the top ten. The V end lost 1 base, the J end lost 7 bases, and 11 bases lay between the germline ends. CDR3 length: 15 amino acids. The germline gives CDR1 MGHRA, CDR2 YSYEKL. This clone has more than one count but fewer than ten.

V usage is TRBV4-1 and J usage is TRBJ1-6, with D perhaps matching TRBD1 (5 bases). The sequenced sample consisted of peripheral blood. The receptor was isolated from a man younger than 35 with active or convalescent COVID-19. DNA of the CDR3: TGCGCCAGCAGCCAAGGACAGCTGGGAAATTCACCCCTCCACTTT. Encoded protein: CASSQGQLGNSPLHF.